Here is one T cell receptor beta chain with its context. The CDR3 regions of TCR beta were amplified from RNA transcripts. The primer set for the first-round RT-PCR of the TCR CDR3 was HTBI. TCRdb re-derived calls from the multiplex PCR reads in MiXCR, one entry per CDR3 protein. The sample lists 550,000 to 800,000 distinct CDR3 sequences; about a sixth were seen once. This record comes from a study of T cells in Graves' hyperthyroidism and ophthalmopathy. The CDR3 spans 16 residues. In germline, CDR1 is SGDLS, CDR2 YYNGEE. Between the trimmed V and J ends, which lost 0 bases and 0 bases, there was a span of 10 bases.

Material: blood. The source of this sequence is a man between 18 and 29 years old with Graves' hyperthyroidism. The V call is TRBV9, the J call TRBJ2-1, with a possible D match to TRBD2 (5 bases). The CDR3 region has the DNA TGTGCCAGCAGCGTAGACCTAGGGAGCTCCTACAATGAGCAGTTCTTC. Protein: CASSVDLGSSYNEQFF.